A selection of T cell receptor beta chains follows, all from one sample in a study of shared clonotypes between healthy human individuals. Sequenced by immunoSEQ multiplex PCR; TCRdb stores in-frame clones only, minus some. The table lists around 2.3 million clones, 90% to 96% of them singletons. Sequenced sample: naive CD4+ T cells sorted from blood. The receptors were gathered from a man aged 18 to 35 in good health. Each CDR3 is given with its conserved first and last residue. Fields, in order: J gene, CDR3 length, V gene, D gene, clone size, CDR3 DNA, CDR3 protein. D genes are given only for firm matches. Clone size appears in some rows only: once, few, many, or a class for an expanded clone.

TRBJ2-2 15 TRBV30 . . TGTGCCTGGAGTCGCGAGACACGAAACACCGGGGAGCTGTTTTTT CAWSRETRNTGELFF
TRBJ1-2 15 TRBV25-1 . once TGTGCCAGCAGTGACGCGGCGAGGGGAGACTATGGCTACACCTTC CASSDAARGDYGYTF
TRBJ2-2 14 TRBV6-1 . . TGTGCCAGCAGTGTCGGGACTCGCACCGGGGAGCTGTTTTTT CASSVGTRTGELFF
TRBJ1-2 13 TRBV6-5 TRBD1 . TGTGCCAGCAGTGCGGACAGGCTTGGAGGCTACACCTTC CASSADRLGGYTF
TRBJ2-2 14 TRBV10-3 TRBD2 . TGTGCCATCAGAAGCGGGAGTAACACCGGGGAGCTGTTTTTT CAIRSGSNTGELFF
TRBJ1-3 15 TRBV29-1 . . TGCAGCGTTGAATCTCGCACGGAGTCTGGAAACACCATATATTTT CSVESRTESGNTIYF
TRBJ2-3 16 TRBV18 . . TGTGCCAGCTCACCACCCTTTACAACACTAACAGATACGCAGTATTTT CASSPPFTTLTDTQYF
TRBJ2-5 14 TRBV5-4 . . TGTGCCAGCAGCTTAAAAGACAGCCAAGAGACCCAGTACTTC CASSLKDSQETQYF
TRBJ1-3 14 TRBV19 . . TGTGCCAGTAGTACGACCGTCTCTGGAAACACCATATATTTT CASSTTVSGNTIYF
TRBJ1-1 14 TRBV19 . . TGTGCCAGTATCCTCACGGGGGCGCGCACTGAAGCTTTCTTT CASILTGARTEAFF
TRBJ2-1 16 TRBV10-3 TRBD2 . TGTGCCATCAGTGAGTCGGAGGGACTAGCGGAAAATGAGCAGTTCTTC CAISESEGLAENEQFF
TRBJ2-1 15 TRBV6-6 . . TGTGCCATCGCTAAAACTGGGCAAACCTACAATGAGCAGTTCTTC CAIAKTGQTYNEQFF
TRBJ2-1 14 TRBV19 . . TGTGCCAGTAGCCGGACAGTGACTTACAATGAGCAGTTCTTC CASSRTVTYNEQFF
TRBJ1-6 17 TRBV28 . . TGTGCCAGCAGTTCGAGTCCCGGGACACCGAATAATTCACCCCTCCACTTT CASSSSPGTPNNSPLHF
TRBJ2-2 14 TRBV5-1 TRBD2 . TGCGCCAGCGGGGGAGGGACTAGCACCGGGGAGCTGTTTTTT CASGGGTSTGELFF
TRBJ2-5 14 TRBV28 . . TGTGCCAGCAGTTTCCCCTTTCCCAGGGAGACCCAGTACTTC CASSFPFPRETQYF
TRBJ1-1 15 TRBV2 TRBD1 . TGTGCCAGCAGTACGAGACAGGGAAAGGGGTCGGAAGCTTTCTTT CASSTRQGKGSEAFF
TRBJ1-3 14 TRBV7-8 TRBD1 . TGTGCCAGCAGCTTCGACAGGGTGGGAAACACCATATATTTT CASSFDRVGNTIYF
TRBJ2-7 15 TRBV5-4 . . TGTGCCAGCAGCTTTGGAACGCTGGGGGCCTACGAGCAGTACTTC CASSFGTLGAYEQYF
TRBJ2-6 18 TRBV5-1 TRBD2 once TGCGCCAGCAGCCCGCCTAGCGGGAGGGCTTCTGGGGCCAACGTCCTGACTTTC CASSPPSGRASGANVLTF
TRBJ2-2 13 TRBV10-3 . . TGTGCCATCCGACCTGGGGACACCGGGGAGCTGTTTTTT CAIRPGDTGELFF
TRBJ2-5 13 TRBV19 TRBD2 . TGTGCCAGTAGTATTGTGACTAGCGAGACCCAGTACTTC CASSIVTSETQYF
TRBJ2-7 15 TRBV4-1 TRBD1 . TGCGCCAGCAGCCAAAGACAGGGATTAAGACGCGAGCAGTACTTC CASSQRQGLRREQYF
TRBJ2-5 11 TRBV19 . . TGTGCCAGTAGTATAGCTCAGACCCAGTACTTC CASSIAQTQYF
TRBJ1-3 14 TRBV19 . . TGTGCCAGTAGTATCGTGGGCTCTGGAAACACCATATATTTT CASSIVGSGNTIYF
TRBJ2-2 14 TRBV13 . . TGTGCCAGCAATGGAGCGTTAGAAACCGGGGAGCTGTTTTTT CASNGALETGELFF
TRBJ1-5 15 TRBV18 TRBD1 few TGTGCCAGCTCACCACCGGGACAGGGGGATCAGCCCCAGCATTTT CASSPPGQGDQPQHF
TRBJ2-3 14 TRBV5-1 TRBD1 . TGCGCCAGCAGCTTACAGGGGGGCAGAGATACGCAGTATTTT CASSLQGGRDTQYF
TRBJ2-7 14 TRBV19 TRBD2 . TGTGCCAGTAGCTACCGGGGGGGCCTCTACGAGCAGTACTTC CASSYRGGLYEQYF
TRBJ1-4 14 TRBV10-1 . . TGCGCCAGCAGTCCCAGCGGACAGAATGAAAAACTGTTTTTT CASSPSGQNEKLFF
TRBJ1-1 15 TRBV19 TRBD1 . TGTGCCAGTAGTATATTGGACAGGGATGATCCTGAAGCTTTCTTT CASSILDRDDPEAFF
TRBJ2-7 19 TRBV10-3 TRBD2 . TGTGCCATCAGTGAGGTCCTTACTGCGGGGGGAGCGGGATCCTACGAGCAGTACTTC CAISEVLTAGGAGSYEQYF
TRBJ1-4 14 TRBV19 TRBD1 . TGTGCCAGTACCTTGACAGGGCACGGTGAAAAACTGTTTTTT CASTLTGHGEKLFF
TRBJ1-3 17 TRBV9 . once TGTGCCAGCAGCGTGTGGTCCTCGCAGGGGTCTGGAAACACCATATATTTT CASSVWSSQGSGNTIYF
TRBJ2-3 15 TRBV30 . . TGTGCCTGGGGGGGGTCCTTTGCGTTAAGAGATACGCAGTATTTT CAWGGSFALRDTQYF
TRBJ2-1 13 TRBV27 . . TGTGCCAGCACCCAACAGGGGAGGAATGAGCAGTTCTTC CASTQQGRNEQFF
TRBJ1-2 16 TRBV5-4 TRBD1 . TGTGCCAGCAGCTTGGGACCCCGGGGACAGTACTATGGCTACACCTTC CASSLGPRGQYYGYTF
TRBJ1-1 11 TRBV30 . . TGTGCCTGGATGCAGGCGGGGGAAGCTTTCTTT CAWMQAGEAFF
TRBJ2-7 13 TRBV5-4 . . TGTGCCAGCAGCTTGGGGACCGACTACGAGCAGTACTTC CASSLGTDYEQYF
TRBJ2-7 14 TRBV28 . . TGTGCCAGCAGTACCTCCGACAGGCGTTTCGAGCAGTACTTC CASSTSDRRFEQYF
TRBJ1-6 15 TRBV10-3 TRBD1 . TGTGCCATCAGTGAGACAGGGGGCGATAATTCACCCCTCCACTTT CAISETGGDNSPLHF
TRBJ2-1 14 TRBV11-2 . . TGTGCCAGCAGCTTAGGGAGGAGCGGGAATGAGCAGTTCTTC CASSLGRSGNEQFF
TRBJ2-4 13 TRBV2 TRBD1 once TGTGCCAGCCAGACAGGGAGTTGGGACATTCAGTACTTC CASQTGSWDIQYF
TRBJ2-5 13 TRBV9 . . TGTGCCAGCAGCGTAGCCAGCCAAGAGACCCAGTACTTC CASSVASQETQYF
TRBJ2-7 14 TRBV5-1 TRBD2 . TGCGCCAGCAGCTTAAACATCGCCGGGGGGGAGCAGTACTTC CASSLNIAGGEQYF
TRBJ2-6 16 TRBV18 TRBD1 . TGTGCCAGCTCAACCCGGGACAGCTCTGGGGCCAACGTCCTGACTTTC CASSTRDSSGANVLTF
TRBJ2-5 17 TRBV10-3 TRBD2 . TGTGCCATCAGTGAGGAGGTCCCTTGGGGGGGCCAAGAGACCCAGTACTTC CAISEEVPWGGQETQYF
TRBJ1-5 16 TRBV4-1 . . TGCGCCAGCAGCCAAGAGGGGGGTTTGGGCAATCAGCCCCAGCATTTT CASSQEGGLGNQPQHF
TRBJ2-7 14 TRBV25-1 TRBD1 . TGTGCCAGCAGTGGGGACAGGGGCTTCTACGAGCAGTACTTC CASSGDRGFYEQYF
TRBJ2-7 14 TRBV5-1 . . TGCGCCAGCAGTCACGGCCCAGAGTACTACGAGCAGTACTTC CASSHGPEYYEQYF
TRBJ2-7 14 TRBV2 TRBD2 . TGTGCCAGCACCCCGAGCGGGGTCAACTACGAGCAGTACTTC CASTPSGVNYEQYF
TRBJ1-4 15 TRBV28 TRBD1 . TGTGCCAGCAGTAGACGACAGGGACCTAATGAAAAACTGTTTTTT CASSRRQGPNEKLFF
TRBJ1-1 13 TRBV7-2 . . TGTGCCAGCAGCCAGGACGCGAACACTGAAGCTTTCTTT CASSQDANTEAFF